One and the same sample provided the 24 T cell receptor beta chains below, sequenced in a study of naive and memory T cell subsets. A UMI-containing oligonucleotide was joined by 3' ligation to the TCR cDNA template. The SP2 primer and nested alpha and beta constant region primers amplified ligated cDNA in four rounds. TCRdb reanalysed the 5' RACE reads using MiXCR and keeps one entry per CDR3 protein. This sample yields more than 50,000 distinct CDR3 sequences, of which approximately 6.6% are seen a single time; 9% to 10% belongs to the top ten. These receptors originate from a male donor in good health.

The V call is TRBV20-1, the J call TRBJ2-7; D gene unclear. Trimming left V 3 bases short and J 4 bases short, with 7 bases between. The length of the CDR3 is 11 residues. Germline CDR1 reads DFQATT; CDR2 reads SNEGSKA (reference sequence). The CDR3 DNA reads TGCAGTGCTAGCTATTATTACGAGCAGTACTTC. Translating it yields CSASYYYEQYF.

CDR3 coding DNA: TGTGCCAGCTCACCACCATTTACCTACGAGCAGTACTTC. Protein product: CASSPPFTYEQYF. The J gene is TRBJ2-7, the V gene TRBV18; unclear D gene. CDR1 KGHSH and CDR2 LQKENI come from the germline V gene. V shed 0 bases and J shed 2 bases, with 5 bases lying between them. The CDR3 is 13 amino acids.

This chain joins TRBV7-9 and TRBJ2-7; TRBD2 might be the D (6 bases). V lost 0 bases, J lost 1 base, and 13 bases lay in between. Germline CDR1 is SEHNR and CDR2 is FQNEAQ (reference sequence). The CDR3 runs to 16 residues. CDR3 region: CASSLAGLSLSYEQYF. Here the CDR3 DNA reads TGTGCCAGCAGCTTAGCGGGACTTTCCCTATCCTACGAGCAGTACTTC. The full variable domain, completed using reference TRBV7-9 and TRBJ2-7, is DTGVSQNPRHKITKRGQNVTFRCDPISEHNRLYWYRQTLGQGPEFLTYFQNEAQLEKSRLLSDRFSAERPKGSFSTLEIQRTEQGDSAMYLCASSLAGLSLSYEQYFGPGTRLTVT.

This clonotype has just a few counts. A much larger clonotype is one base distant, so this may be a read error. The rearrangement links TRBV6-1 to TRBJ2-7; D unresolved. Looked up from germline, CDR1 is MNHNS and CDR2 is SASEGT. The CDR3 spans 10 residues. Deletions cut 5 bases from V and 4 bases from J, with 3 bases between. This chain's CDR3 is CASSQYEQYF. DNA for the CDR3: TGTGCCAGCAGTCAATACGAGCAGTACTTC.

J is TRBJ2-5 and V is TRBV12-3 or TRBV12-4; 8 bases are a match to TRBD1. Trimming took 2 bases from V and 2 from J; bases not matched to a gene: 1. The CDR3 length is 14 residues. The CDR3: CASSLHRGQETQYF. The CDR3 DNA is TGTGCCAGCAGTTTACACAGGGGGCAAGAGACCCAGTACTTC.

This clonotype occurred many times. The chain is built from TRBV19 and TRBJ2-2; 9 nucleotides agree with TRBD2. Per germline, CDR1 LNHDA and CDR2 SQIVND (reference sequence). The V and J ends lost 4 bases and 13 bases, in that order; junction bases with no gene match: 16. This CDR3 contains 16 residues. The CDR3 here is CASSTRRTSDKRGLFF. The CDR3 nucleotides read TGTGCCAGTAGTACCCGACGGACTAGCGACAAACGAGGGCTGTTTTTT.

This clonotype occurred many times. The rearrangement links TRBV7-2 to TRBJ2-5, with a tentative D call TRBD2 (5 bases). Looked up from germline, CDR1 is SGHTA and CDR2 is FQGNSA. V lost 6 bases to trimming and J lost 5 bases, with 13 bases between them. This CDR3 has 13 residues. The CDR3 DNA is TGTGCCAGCAGAAGACCCCCGGGGGAGACCCAGTACTTC. As protein: CASRRPPGETQYF.

The genes are TRBV2 and TRBJ1-5; D uncertain. The CDR3 is made up of 14 amino acids. The germline V gene encodes CDR1 SNHLY and CDR2 FYNNEI. V gave up 5 bases and J gave up 2 bases, with 10 bases separating them. The CDR3 sequence is CASSTDYGNQPQHF. CDR3 sequence (DNA): TGTGCCAGCAGTACAGACTATGGCAATCAGCCCCAGCATTTT.

This clonotype has just a few counts. The J gene is TRBJ2-3, the V gene TRBV18; 7 bases map to TRBD1. With V trimmed by 3 bases and J by 2 bases, 5 bases remained unmatched. The CDR3 length is 15 residues. The germline V gene has CDR1 KGHSH and CDR2 LQKENI. The CDR3 loop is CASSPRDSLTDTQYF. CDR3 sequence (DNA): TGTGCCAGCTCACCCCGGGACAGCCTCACAGATACGCAGTATTTT.

This sequence joins TRBV19 and TRBJ2-1; no firm D call. The germline V gene has CDR1 LNHDA and CDR2 SQIVND (reference sequence). Trimming removed 5 bases from V and 5 bases from J, with 16 bases in between. The CDR3 loop spans 15 amino acids. As DNA, the CDR3 is TGTGCCAGTAGTTCCCCCCCCGACGGACACAATGAGCAGTTCTTC. As protein: CASSSPPDGHNEQFF.

In its sample, this clonotype was seen many times. The V call is TRBV5-5, the J call TRBJ2-5, with TRBD2 identical over 7 bases. The CDR3 has 15 residues. The V and J ends lost 2 bases and 5 bases, in that order; junction bases with no gene match: 9. The germline gives CDR1 SGHKS, CDR2 YYEKEE (reference sequence). The CDR3 coding sequence is TGTGCCAGCAGCTTTGGTGGGGGGGTAGAGGAGACCCAGTACTTC. This codes for CASSFGGGVEETQYF.

This chain joins TRBV7-2 and TRBJ1-5, with 7 bases aligning to TRBD1. The CDR3 is 13 residues long. Germline loops: CDR1 SGHTA, CDR2 FQGNSA. Losses at the gene ends were 5 bases for V and 9 bases for J; bases not matched to a gene: 7. CDR3 coding DNA: TGTGCCAGCAGCCCCCTACAGGGGCGGCCCCAGCATTTT. Translating gives CASSPLQGRPQHF.

This clonotype was counted many times. The rearrangement uses TRBV18 and TRBJ2-4, with TRBD2 identical over 7 bases. The length of the CDR3 is 14 residues. Germline V gene data show CDR1 as KGHSH and CDR2 as LQKENI. With 3 bases clipped from V and 7 bases from J, the junction kept 6 bases outside the gene matches. CDR3: CASSPSGGTNIQYF. CDR3 DNA sequence: TGTGCCAGCTCACCTTCCGGGGGGACGAACATTCAGTACTTC. The full variable domain, in which reference TRBV18 and TRBJ2-4 provide the parts outside the CDR3, is NAGVMQNPRHLVRRRGQEARLRCSPMKGHSHVYWYRQLPEEGLKFMVYLQKENIIDESGMPKERFSAEFPKEGPSILRIQQVVRGDSAAYFCASSPSGGTNIQYFGAGTRLSVL.

This clonotype has a count of ten or more. The chain employs TRBV20-1 and TRBJ1-3; unclear D gene. CDR1 DFQATT and CDR2 SNEGSKA come from the germline V gene (reference sequence). CDR3 length equals 12 residues. V gave up 4 bases and J gave up 3 bases, with 7 bases separating them. CDR3 DNA sequence: TGCAGTGCTACGGACGGTGGAAACACCATATATTTT. Residues: CSATDGGNTIYF.

At least ten counts were recorded for this clonotype. V gene TRBV4-1 combines with J gene TRBJ2-1; 10 nucleotides match TRBD1. V was clipped by 1 base and J by 6 bases; unmatched bases: 6. The CDR3 contains 16 residues. Germline V CDR1 and CDR2: MGHRA, YSYEKL. The CDR3 reads CASSQVGGQGPNEQFF. CDR3 nucleotides: TGCGCCAGCAGCCAAGTTGGGGGACAGGGGCCCAATGAGCAGTTCTTC.

This clonotype was seen at least ten times. The chain carries TRBV29-1 and TRBJ1-3, with D perhaps TRBD1 (5 bases). The V end was cut by 0 bases, the J end by 1 base, with 16 bases between. The CDR3 consists of 17 residues. CDR1 and CDR2 from the germline V gene are SQVTM and ANQGSEA. CDR3 DNA sequence: TGCAGCGTTGAAGATGGTGACAGATCAACTTCTGGAAACACCATATATTTT. The encoded protein is CSVEDGDRSTSGNTIYF.

V usage is TRBV6-5 and J usage is TRBJ1-1; D is undetermined. CDR3 length equals 12 residues. Between the trimmed V and J ends, which lost 7 bases and 4 bases, there was a span of 10 bases. CDR1 and CDR2 (germline): MNHEY, SVGAGI. Written as DNA, the CDR3 is TGTGCCAGCATCTCCCCGGGCACTGAAGCTTTCTTT. It specifies CASISPGTEAFF.

The CDR3 reads CASSARTVLGTDTQYF. DNA of the CDR3: TGTGCCAGTAGTGCCCGGACAGTTCTTGGCACAGATACGCAGTATTTT. V is TRBV19 and J is TRBJ2-3; D is perhaps TRBD1 (6 bases). The CDR3 covers 16 residues. In germline, CDR1 is LNHDA, CDR2 SQIVND (reference sequence). Between the trimmed V and J ends, which lost 5 bases and 1 base, there was a span of 16 bases.

The J gene is TRBJ2-7, the V gene TRBV5-6; 8 nucleotides match TRBD1. Per germline, CDR1 SGHDT and CDR2 YYEEEE. The CDR3 sequence is 16 residues long. V was clipped by 0 bases and J by 5 bases; unmatched bases: 10. The chain's CDR3 is CASSLALPGQGDEQYF. The DNA of the CDR3 is TGTGCCAGCAGCTTGGCCCTACCCGGACAGGGCGACGAGCAGTACTTC.

The J gene is TRBJ2-2, the V gene TRBV10-1; a possible D gene is TRBD2 (5 bases). This CDR3 is 14 amino acids long. With 6 bases removed from V and 0 bases from J, the gap between germline ends came to 8 bases. CDR1 and CDR2 from the germline V gene are WNHNN and SYGVQD (reference sequence). This CDR3 reads CASRVEANTGELFF. In DNA form, the CDR3 reads TGCGCCAGCAGAGTGGAGGCGAACACCGGGGAGCTGTTTTTT.

The chain combines TRBV19 with TRBJ1-1, with D perhaps TRBD1 (5 bases). V lost 1 base to trimming and J lost 0 bases, with 12 bases between them. CDR1 is LNHDA and CDR2 is SQIVND in the germline V gene (reference sequence). This CDR3 has 16 amino acids. CDR3 amino acids: CASSIVGDIMNTEAFF. For the CDR3, the DNA is TGTGCCAGTAGTATAGTAGGGGATATCATGAACACTGAAGCTTTCTTT.

The table lists this clonotype with many counts. The chain is built from TRBV29-1 and TRBJ1-1; D not resolved. Germline V CDR1 and CDR2: SQVTM, ANQGSEA. The length of the CDR3 is 12 residues. V dropped 3 bases and J dropped 5 bases, with 10 bases sitting between them. The CDR3, as DNA: TGCAGCGTTGACCCGACGGGAACTGAAGCTTTCTTT. Translation gives CSVDPTGTEAFF.

This clonotype appeared many times. The V gene is TRBV2, the J gene TRBJ2-5; TRBD1 might be the D (6 bases). Trimming left V 8 bases short and J 2 bases short, with 18 bases between. The CDR3 loop spans 15 amino acids. CDR1 and CDR2 from the germline V gene are SNHLY and FYNNEI. The CDR3 loop is CASGLGVQGQETQYF. The CDR3, as DNA: TGTGCCAGCGGTCTGGGGGTGCAGGGGCAAGAGACCCAGTACTTC.

This clonotype was observed a handful of times. The V call is TRBV18, the J call TRBJ2-6; tentatively, D is TRBD1 (5 bases). CDR3 length: 19 amino acids. Germline-derived CDR1 and CDR2 are KGHSH and LQKENI. The V gene lost 1 base and the J gene lost 1 base, with 17 bases spanning the gap. CDR3 coding DNA: TGTGCCAGCTCACCACTCAGGGTTGATGGTTGGTCTGGGGCCAACGTCCTGACTTTC. Translated, it gives CASSPLRVDGWSGANVLTF.